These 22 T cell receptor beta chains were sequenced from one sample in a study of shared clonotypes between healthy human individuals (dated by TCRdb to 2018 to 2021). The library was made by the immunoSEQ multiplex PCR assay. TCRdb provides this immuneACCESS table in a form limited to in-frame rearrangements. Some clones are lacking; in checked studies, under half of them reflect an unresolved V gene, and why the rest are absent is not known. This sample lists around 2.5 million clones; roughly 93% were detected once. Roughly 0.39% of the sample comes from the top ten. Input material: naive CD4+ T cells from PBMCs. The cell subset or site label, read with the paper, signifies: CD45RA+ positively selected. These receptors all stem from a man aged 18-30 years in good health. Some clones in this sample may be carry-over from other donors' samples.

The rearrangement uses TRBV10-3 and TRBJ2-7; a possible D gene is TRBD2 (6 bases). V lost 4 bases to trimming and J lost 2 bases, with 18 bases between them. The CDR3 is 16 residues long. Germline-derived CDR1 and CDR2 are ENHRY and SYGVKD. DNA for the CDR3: TGTGCCATCAGTGTCTCAGGAGGGATGTTGGCCTACGAGCAGTACTTC. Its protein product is CAISVSGGMLAYEQYF.

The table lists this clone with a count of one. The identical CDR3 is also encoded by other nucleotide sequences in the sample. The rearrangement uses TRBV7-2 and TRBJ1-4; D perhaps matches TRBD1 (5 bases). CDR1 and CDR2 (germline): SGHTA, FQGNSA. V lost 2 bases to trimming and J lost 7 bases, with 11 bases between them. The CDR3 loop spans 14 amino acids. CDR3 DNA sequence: TGTGCCAGCAGCTTATCTCGGGGGGGTGAAAAACTGTTTTTT. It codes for CASSLSRGGEKLFF. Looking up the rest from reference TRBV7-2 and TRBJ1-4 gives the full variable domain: GAGVSQSPSNKVTEKGKDVELRCDPISGHTALYWYRQSLGQGLEFLIYFQGNSAPDKSGLPSDRFSAERTGGSVSTLTIQRTQQEDSAVYLCASSLSRGGEKLFFGSGTQLSVL.

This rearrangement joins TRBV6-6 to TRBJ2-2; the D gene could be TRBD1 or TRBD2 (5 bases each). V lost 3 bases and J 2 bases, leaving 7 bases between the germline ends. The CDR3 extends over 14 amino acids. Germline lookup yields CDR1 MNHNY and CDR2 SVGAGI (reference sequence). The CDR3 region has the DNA TGTGCCAGCAGTTATGGGGACAACACCGGGGAGCTGTTTTTT. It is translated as CASSYGDNTGELFF.

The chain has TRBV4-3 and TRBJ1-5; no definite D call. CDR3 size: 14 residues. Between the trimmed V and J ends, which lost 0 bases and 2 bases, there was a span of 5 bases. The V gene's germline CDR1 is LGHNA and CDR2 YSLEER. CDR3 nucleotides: TGCGCCAGCAGCCAAGATGGGGGCAATCAGCCCCAGCATTTT. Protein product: CASSQDGGNQPQHF.

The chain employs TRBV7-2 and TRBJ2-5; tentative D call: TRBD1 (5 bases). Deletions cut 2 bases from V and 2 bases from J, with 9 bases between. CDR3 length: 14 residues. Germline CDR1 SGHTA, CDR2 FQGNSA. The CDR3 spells CASSLSQGQETQYF. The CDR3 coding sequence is TGTGCCAGCAGCTTATCGCAGGGTCAAGAGACCCAGTACTTC. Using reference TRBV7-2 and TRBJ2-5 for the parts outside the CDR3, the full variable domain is GAGVSQSPSNKVTEKGKDVELRCDPISGHTALYWYRQSLGQGLEFLIYFQGNSAPDKSGLPSDRFSAERTGGSVSTLTIQRTQQEDSAVYLCASSLSQGQETQYFGPGTRLLVL.

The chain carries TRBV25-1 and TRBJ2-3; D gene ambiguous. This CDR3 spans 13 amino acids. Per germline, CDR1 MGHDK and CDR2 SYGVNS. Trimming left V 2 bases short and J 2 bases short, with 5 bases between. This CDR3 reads CASSEQYTDTQYF. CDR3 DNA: TGTGCCAGCAGTGAACAATACACAGATACGCAGTATTTT.

CDR3 sequence (DNA): TGTGCCAGCGGAAACCCGGGGATGGGCGAGCAGTACTTC. This translates into CASGNPGMGEQYF. J is TRBJ2-7 and V is TRBV28, with D perhaps matching TRBD2 (5 bases). Trimming stripped 8 bases from V and 6 bases from J, with 17 bases between. Germline assignment: CDR1 MDHEN and CDR2 SYDVKM. The CDR3 spans 13 residues. The entire variable domain, with the rest obtained from reference TRBV28 and TRBJ2-7, is as follows: DVKVTQSSRYLVKRTGEKVFLECVQDMDHENMFWYRQDPGLGLRLIYFSYDVKMKEKGDIPEGYSVSREKKERFSLILESASTNQTSMYLCASGNPGMGEQYFGPGTRLTVT.

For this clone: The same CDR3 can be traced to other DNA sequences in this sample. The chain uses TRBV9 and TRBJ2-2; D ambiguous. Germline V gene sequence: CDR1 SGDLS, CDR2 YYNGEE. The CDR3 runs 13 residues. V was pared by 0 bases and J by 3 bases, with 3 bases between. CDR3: CASSVVDTGELFF. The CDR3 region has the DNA TGTGCCAGCAGCGTAGTCGACACCGGGGAGCTGTTTTTT.

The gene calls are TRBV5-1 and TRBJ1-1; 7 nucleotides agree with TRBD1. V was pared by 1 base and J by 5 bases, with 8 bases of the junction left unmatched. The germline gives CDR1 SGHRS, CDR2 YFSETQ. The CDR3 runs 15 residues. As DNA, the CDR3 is TGCGCCAGCAGCTTGCTCGACAGGGAGGGGACTGAAGCTTTCTTT. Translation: CASSLLDREGTEAFF.

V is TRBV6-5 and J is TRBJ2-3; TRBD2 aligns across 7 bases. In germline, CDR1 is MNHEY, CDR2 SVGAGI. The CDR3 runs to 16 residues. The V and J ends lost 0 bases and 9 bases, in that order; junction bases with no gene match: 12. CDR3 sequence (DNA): TGTGCCAGCAGTTACTCCCGTTTTGGCGGGAGTGGCACGCAGTATTTT. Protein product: CASSYSRFGGSGTQYF.

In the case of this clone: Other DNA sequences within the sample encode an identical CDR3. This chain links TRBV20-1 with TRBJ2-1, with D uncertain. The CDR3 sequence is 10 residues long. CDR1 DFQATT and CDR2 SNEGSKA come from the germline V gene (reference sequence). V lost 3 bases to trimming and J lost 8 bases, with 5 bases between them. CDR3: CSASGDEQFF. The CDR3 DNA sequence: TGCAGTGCTAGCGGCGATGAGCAGTTCTTC.

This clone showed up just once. DNA for the CDR3: TGTGCCATCAGTGAGTCGACAGTCCATTATAGCAATCAGCCCCAGCATTTT. It is translated as CAISESTVHYSNQPQHF. This chain connects TRBV10-3 to TRBJ1-5; perhaps TRBD1 as D (5 bases). The CDR3 has 17 amino acids. Looked up from germline, CDR1 is ENHRY and CDR2 is SYGVKD. Trimming took 0 bases from V and 0 from J, leaving 12 bases between them.

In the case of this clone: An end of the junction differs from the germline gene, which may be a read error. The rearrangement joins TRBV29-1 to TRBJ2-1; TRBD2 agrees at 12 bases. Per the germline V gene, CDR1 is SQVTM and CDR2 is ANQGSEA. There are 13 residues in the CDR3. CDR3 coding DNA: TGCAGCGTTGACGAGGGGCTAGCGGGAGGGGTGGTCTTC. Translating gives CSVDEGLAGGVVF.

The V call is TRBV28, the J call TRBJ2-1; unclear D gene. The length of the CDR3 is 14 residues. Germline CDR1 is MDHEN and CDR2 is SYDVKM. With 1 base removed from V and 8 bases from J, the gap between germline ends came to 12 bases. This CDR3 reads CASSLFRRSHEQFF. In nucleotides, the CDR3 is TGTGCCAGCAGTTTATTTCGCAGGAGCCATGAGCAGTTCTTC.

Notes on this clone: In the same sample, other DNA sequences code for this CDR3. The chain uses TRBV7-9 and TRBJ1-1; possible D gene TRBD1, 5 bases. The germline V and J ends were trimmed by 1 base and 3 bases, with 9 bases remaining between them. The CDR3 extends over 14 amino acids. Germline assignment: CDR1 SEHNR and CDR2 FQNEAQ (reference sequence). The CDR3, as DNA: TGTGCCAGCAGCTTAGTCGGGGGGGACACTGAAGCTTTCTTT. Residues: CASSLVGGDTEAFF.

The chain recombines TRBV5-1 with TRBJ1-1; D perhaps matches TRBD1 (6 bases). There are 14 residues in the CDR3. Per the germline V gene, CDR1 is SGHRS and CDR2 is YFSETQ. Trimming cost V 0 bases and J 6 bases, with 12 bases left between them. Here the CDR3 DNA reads TGCGCCAGCAGCTTGGGAGGCGCAGGGGCTGAAGCTTTCTTT. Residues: CASSLGGAGAEAFF.

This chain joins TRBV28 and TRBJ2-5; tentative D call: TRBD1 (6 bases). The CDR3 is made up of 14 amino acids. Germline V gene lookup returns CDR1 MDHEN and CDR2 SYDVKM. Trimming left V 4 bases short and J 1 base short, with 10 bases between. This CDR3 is CASSYDRSQETQYF. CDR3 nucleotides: TGTGCCAGCAGTTACGACAGGTCCCAAGAGACCCAGTACTTC.

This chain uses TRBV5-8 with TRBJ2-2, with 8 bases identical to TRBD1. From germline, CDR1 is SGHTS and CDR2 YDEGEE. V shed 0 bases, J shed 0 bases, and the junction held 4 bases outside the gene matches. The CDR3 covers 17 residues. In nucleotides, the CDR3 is TGTGCCAGCAGCTTGGTTCAGGGGGCTACGAACACCGGGGAGCTGTTTTTT. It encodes CASSLVQGATNTGELFF. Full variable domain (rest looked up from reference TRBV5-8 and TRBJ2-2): EAGVTQSPTHLIKTRGQQATLRCSPISGHTSVYWYQQALGLGLQFLLWYDEGEERNRGNFPPRFSGRQFPNYSSELNVNALELEDSALYLCASSLVQGATNTGELFFGEGSRLTVL.

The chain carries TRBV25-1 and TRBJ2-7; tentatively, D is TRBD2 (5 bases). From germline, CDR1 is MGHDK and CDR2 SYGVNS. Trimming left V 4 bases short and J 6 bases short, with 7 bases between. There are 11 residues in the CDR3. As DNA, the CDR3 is TGTGCCAGCAGTGTGGCGGGCGAGCAGTACTTC. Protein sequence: CASSVAGEQYF.

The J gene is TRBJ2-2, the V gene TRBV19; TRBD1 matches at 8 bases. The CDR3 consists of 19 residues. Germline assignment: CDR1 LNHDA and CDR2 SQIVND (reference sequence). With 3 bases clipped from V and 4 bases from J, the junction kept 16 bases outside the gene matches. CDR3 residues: CASSIGQGRPLGGTGELFF. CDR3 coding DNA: TGTGCCAGTAGTATTGGACAGGGAAGACCCCTAGGCGGCACCGGGGAGCTGTTTTTT.

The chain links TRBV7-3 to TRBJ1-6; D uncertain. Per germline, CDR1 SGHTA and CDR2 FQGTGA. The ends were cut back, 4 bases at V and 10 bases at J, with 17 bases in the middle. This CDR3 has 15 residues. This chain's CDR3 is CASSSTSRSGSPLHF. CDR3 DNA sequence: TGTGCCAGCAGCTCAACGAGCAGGAGCGGATCACCCCTCCACTTT.

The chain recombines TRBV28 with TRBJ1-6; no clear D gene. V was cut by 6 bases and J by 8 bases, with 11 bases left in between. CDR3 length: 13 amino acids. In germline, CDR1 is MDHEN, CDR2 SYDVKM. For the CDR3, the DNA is TGTGCCAGCAGCCCTCGACCCGATTCACCCCTCCACTTT. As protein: CASSPRPDSPLHF. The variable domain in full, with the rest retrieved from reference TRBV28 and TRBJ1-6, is DVKVTQSSRYLVKRTGEKVFLECVQDMDHENMFWYRQDPGLGLRLIYFSYDVKMKEKGDIPEGYSVSREKKERFSLILESASTNQTSMYLCASSPRPDSPLHFGNGTRLTVT.